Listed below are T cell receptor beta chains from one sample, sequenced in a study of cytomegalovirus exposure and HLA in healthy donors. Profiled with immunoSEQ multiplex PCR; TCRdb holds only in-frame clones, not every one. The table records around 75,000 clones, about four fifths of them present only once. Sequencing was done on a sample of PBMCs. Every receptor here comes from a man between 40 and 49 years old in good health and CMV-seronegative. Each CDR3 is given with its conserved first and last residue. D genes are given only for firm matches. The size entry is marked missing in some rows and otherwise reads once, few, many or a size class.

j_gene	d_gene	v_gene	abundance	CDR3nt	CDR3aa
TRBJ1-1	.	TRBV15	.	TGTGCCACCAGCAGAGGAGGGACTGGGAACACTGAAGCTTTCTTT	CATSRGGTGNTEAFF
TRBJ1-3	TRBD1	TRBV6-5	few	TGTGCCAGCACAACAGGGGGCTCTGGAAACACCATATATTTT	CASTTGGSGNTIYF
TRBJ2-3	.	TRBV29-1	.	TGCAGCGTTGGAGCGGGACAAACATCAGATACGCAGTATTTT	CSVGAGQTSDTQYF
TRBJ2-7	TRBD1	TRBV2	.	TGTGCCAGCAGTGAAACCGGGACAGGGGCGACCGAGCAGTACTTC	CASSETGTGATEQYF
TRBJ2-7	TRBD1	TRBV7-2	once	TGTGCCAGCAGCTTTACACAGGGGGACGAGCAGTACTTC	CASSFTQGDEQYF
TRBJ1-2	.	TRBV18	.	TGTGCCAGCTCACCAGACACCAGTTCCGGCTACACCTTC	CASSPDTSSGYTF
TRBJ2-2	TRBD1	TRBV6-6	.	TGTGCCAGCATCCCAGGACAGGGACCCGGGGAGCTGTTTTTT	CASIPGQGPGELFF
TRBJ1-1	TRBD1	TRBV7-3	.	TGTGCCAGCAGCTTAGGGGGACAGGGAGGAACTGAAGCTTTCTTT	CASSLGGQGGTEAFF
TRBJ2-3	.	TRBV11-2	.	TGTGCCAGCAGCTTAGTGTGGGGGGGCCCGAATACGCAGTATTTT	CASSLVWGGPNTQYF
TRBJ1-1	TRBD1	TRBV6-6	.	TGTGCCAGCAGGCGACCGGGACAGGGGATCACTGAAGCTTTCTTT	CASRRPGQGITEAFF
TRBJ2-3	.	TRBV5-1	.	TGCGCCAGCACCCTGGCCGGTCAGGGACTCGATACGCAGTATTTT	CASTLAGQGLDTQYF
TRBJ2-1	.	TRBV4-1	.	TGCGCCAGCAGCCAAGATCGTAGTGCGGGGACCAATGAGCAGTTCTTC	CASSQDRSAGTNEQFF
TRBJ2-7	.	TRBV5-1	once	TGCGCCAGCAGCTTGGCGTACGAGCAGTACTTC	CASSLAYEQYF
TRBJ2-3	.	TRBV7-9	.	TGTGCCAGCCTGGGGGCTAGCACAGATACGCAGTATTTT	CASLGASTDTQYF
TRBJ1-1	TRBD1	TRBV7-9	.	TGTGCCAGCAGCCGACAGGGCGACACTGAAGCTTTCTTT	CASSRQGDTEAFF
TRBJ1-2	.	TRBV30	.	TGTGCCTGGAGCGGACAGCCGAATAACTATGGCTACACCTTC	CAWSGQPNNYGYTF
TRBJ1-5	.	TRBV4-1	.	TGCGCCAGCAGCCAAGATACCGTAGCCCACCAGCCCCAGCATTTT	CASSQDTVAHQPQHF
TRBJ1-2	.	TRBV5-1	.	TGCGCCAGCAGCTTGGCCAGCTATGGCTACACCTTC	CASSLASYGYTF
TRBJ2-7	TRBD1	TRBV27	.	TGTGCCAGCAGTAAAACAGGGGTAATCCCCTACGAGCAGTACTTC	CASSKTGVIPYEQYF
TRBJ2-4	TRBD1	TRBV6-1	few	TGTGCCAGCAGTGAGAATACAGGGGACAAAAACATTCAGTACTTC	CASSENTGDKNIQYF
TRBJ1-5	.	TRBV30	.	TGTGCCTGGAGTGTACGGACAGTTAATCAGCCCCAGCATTTT	CAWSVRTVNQPQHF
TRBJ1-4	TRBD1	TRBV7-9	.	TGTTCCAGCAGCTCGGGACAGGGGAGGGCTAATGAAAAACTGTTTTTT	CSSSSGQGRANEKLFF
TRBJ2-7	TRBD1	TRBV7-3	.	TGTGCCAGCAGCCGGGGACAGGGGGGCGAGCAGTACTTC	CASSRGQGGEQYF
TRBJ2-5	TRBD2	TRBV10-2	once	TGCGCCAGCAGGGCGGGGGGCGCGGAGACCCAGTACTTC	CASRAGGAETQYF
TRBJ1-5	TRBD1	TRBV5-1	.	TGCGCCAGCAGCCTCGGGACAGTTAGCAATCAGCCCCAGCATTTT	CASSLGTVSNQPQHF
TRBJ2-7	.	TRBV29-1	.	TGCAGCGTGAAAGACAGCATCGCCCCTACCTACGAGCAGTACTTC	CSVKDSIAPTYEQYF
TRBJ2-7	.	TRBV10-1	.	TGCGCCAGCAGTGAAAGAGGCAGGGCGGTCTACGAGCAGTACTTC	CASSERGRAVYEQYF
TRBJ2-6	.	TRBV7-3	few	TGTGCCAGCCGCTCCGCTGGGGCCAACGTCCTGACTTTC	CASRSAGANVLTF
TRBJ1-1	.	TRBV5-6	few	TGTGCCAGCAGCCGTCCCGGGACATGGGACACTGAAGCTTTCTTT	CASSRPGTWDTEAFF
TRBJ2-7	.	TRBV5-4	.	TGTGCCAGCAGCCCAATCGCGGGGGAGCAGTACTTC	CASSPIAGEQYF
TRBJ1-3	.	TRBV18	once	TGTGCCAGCTCACCAGAAATCGGTGACTCTGGAAACACCATATATTTT	CASSPEIGDSGNTIYF
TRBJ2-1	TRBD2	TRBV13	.	TGTGCCAGCAGCTGGACTAGCGGGGGGGCCCTTGAGCAGTTCTTC	CASSWTSGGALEQFF
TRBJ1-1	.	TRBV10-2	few	TGCGCCAGCAGTGAGCTGGCAGGTCCCCTCACTGAAGCTTTCTTT	CASSELAGPLTEAFF
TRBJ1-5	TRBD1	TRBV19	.	TGTGCCAGTAGTACTCAGGACAGGGGGCCAAACGGGCCCCAGCATTTT	CASSTQDRGPNGPQHF
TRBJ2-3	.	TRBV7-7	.	TGTGCTAGCAGCCGCGACAGGTCTAGCACAGATACGCAGTATTTT	CASSRDRSSTDTQYF
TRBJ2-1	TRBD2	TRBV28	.	TGTGCCAGCTCCCCTGGATTGGGCGGGGGGAGCTCCTACAATGAGCAGTTCTTC	CASSPGLGGGSSYNEQFF
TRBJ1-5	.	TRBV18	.	TGTGCCAGCTCACCAACGGGTGTAGGAAATCAGCCCCAGCATTTT	CASSPTGVGNQPQHF
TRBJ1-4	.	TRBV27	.	TGTGCCAGCAGCCAGAGGGGGGAAAAACTGTTTTTT	CASSQRGEKLFF
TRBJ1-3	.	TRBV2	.	TGTGCCAGATCGCAGGGCGACTCTGGAAACACCATATATTTT	CARSQGDSGNTIYF
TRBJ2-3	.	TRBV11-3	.	TGTGCCAGCAGCTTAGGCGGGGATACGCAGTATTTT	CASSLGGDTQYF
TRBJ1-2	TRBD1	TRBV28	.	TGTGCCAGCAGTACCTTGTGGACCGGGACAGGACATTATGGCTACACCTTC	CASSTLWTGTGHYGYTF
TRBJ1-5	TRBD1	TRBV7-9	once	TGTTCCAGCAGTAGGGACAGGGAAGGTCAGCCCCAGCATTTT	CSSSRDREGQPQHF
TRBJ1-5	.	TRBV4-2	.	TGTGCCAGCAGCCAAGACTCCGCGGGGAATCAGCCCCAGCATTTT	CASSQDSAGNQPQHF
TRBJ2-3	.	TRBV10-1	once	TGCGCCAGCAGTACGGACAAAGGGACAGATACGCAGTATTTT	CASSTDKGTDTQYF